Below, 6 T cell receptor beta chains from the same sample are listed, as sequenced in a study of blood T cell repertoires in COVID-19. Profiling relied on immunoSEQ multiplex PCR, and the TCRdb table lists in-frame clones only, not all of them. Of about 300,000 clones in the sample, just under 90% were seen once. Sequences were obtained from peripheral blood. The receptor source for this set is a woman between 50 and 59 years old with COVID-19, enrolled during active disease.

The CDR3 DNA reads TGTGCCAGCAGCCAATTCTCAACAGGGTACCCTCCGTTCTTC. Its protein product is CASSQFSTGYPPFF. J is TRBJ2-1 and V is TRBV4-2, with a possible D match to TRBD1 (6 bases). The CDR3 is 14 residues long. V gave up 2 bases and J gave up 15 bases, with 20 bases separating them. CDR1 and CDR2 (germline): LGHNA, YNFKEQ.

J is TRBJ2-6 and V is TRBV19; TRBD1 agrees at 7 bases. V trimming: 6 bases; J trimming: 2 bases; junction bases outside the gene matches: 7. This CDR3 is built from 16 residues. Germline V gene lookup returns CDR1 LNHDA and CDR2 SQIVND (reference sequence). CDR3 sequence reads: CASSGPQGAGANVLTF. CDR3 DNA sequence: TGTGCCAGTAGCGGCCCTCAGGGGGCTGGGGCCAACGTCCTGACTTTC.

The rearrangement joins TRBV5-8 to TRBJ1-2; unclear D gene. This CDR3 is built from 13 residues. The germline V gene encodes CDR1 SGHTS and CDR2 YDEGEE. The V end lost 4 bases, the J end lost 5 bases, and 12 bases lay between the germline ends. The CDR3 here is CASSHTDFYGYTF. CDR3 DNA: TGTGCCAGCAGCCATACAGATTTTTATGGCTACACCTTC.

The chain has TRBV19 and TRBJ1-2; 7 nucleotides align to TRBD1. In germline, CDR1 is LNHDA, CDR2 SQIVND (reference sequence). Trimming removed 5 bases from V and 0 bases from J; junction bases left unmatched: 12. The CDR3 spans 17 residues. The CDR3 region is CASSAWTGAISNYGYTF. The CDR3 region has the DNA TGTGCCAGTAGTGCCTGGACAGGCGCAATTTCTAACTATGGCTACACCTTC.

The chain carries TRBV27 and TRBJ1-5, with 8 bases aligning to TRBD1. The germline V gene has CDR1 MNHEY and CDR2 SMNVEV (reference sequence). The ends lost 10 bases at V and 4 bases at J; junction bases unmatched: 15. The CDR3 runs 16 residues. This CDR3 reads CATTPLPRDRNQPQHF. The CDR3 DNA reads as TGTGCCACCACCCCTCTGCCCCGGGACAGGAATCAGCCCCAGCATTTT.

This clone appeared a single time. The V gene is TRBV10-1, the J gene TRBJ1-2; 9 bases fit TRBD1. The CDR3 covers 12 residues. V lost 9 bases, J lost 3 bases, and 2 bases stayed unmatched. Germline CDR1 and CDR2: WNHNN and SYGVQD (reference sequence). The CDR3 loop reads CASWDRDYGYTF. The CDR3 coding sequence is TGCGCCAGTTGGGACAGGGACTATGGCTACACCTTC.